The 4 T cell receptor beta chains reported below all come from one sample, sequenced in a study of shared clonotypes between healthy human individuals. Measured with immunoSEQ multiplex PCR; TCRdb has only the in-frame clones, and not every one. The sample lists about 750,000 clones, 85% to 95% occurring once. CD45RO-negative CD8 cells positively selected for CCR7 made up the naive population, which excluded terminally differentiated effector memory CD45RA+ cells. Material: naive CD8+ T cells sorted from blood. Source of these receptors: a man in his thirties or forties in good health.

The sample holds one count of this clone. CDR3 DNA sequence: TGTGCCAGTAGTATGCTAGCCGGCCATGAGCAGTTCTTC. Amino acids: CASSMLAGHEQFF. The V and J genes are TRBV19 and TRBJ2-1; D possibly corresponds to TRBD2 (5 bases). Germline loops: CDR1 LNHDA, CDR2 SQIVND (reference sequence). This CDR3 is 13 amino acids long. V was shortened by 3 bases and J by 8 bases, with 11 bases between the two germline ends.

The chain recombines TRBV27 with TRBJ2-6, with D possibly matching TRBD2 (7 bases). From germline, CDR1 is MNHEY and CDR2 SMNVEV (reference sequence). The CDR3 totals 17 residues. V was cut by 8 bases and J by 0 bases, with 17 bases left in between. The CDR3 DNA reads as TGTGCCAGCCGCCCGGGGGGCCTGAGCTCTGGGGCCAACGTCCTGACTTTC. Translated: CASRPGGLSSGANVLTF.

Only a few counts were recorded for this clone. The chain combines TRBV6-1 with TRBJ1-5; no clear D gene. Germline V lookup: CDR1 MNHNS, CDR2 SASEGT. This CDR3 contains 16 residues. V shed 3 bases and J shed 3 bases, with 15 bases lying between them. Here the CDR3 DNA reads TGTGCCAGCAGTGAGCTAGGGAGCAATATCAATCAGCCCCAGCATTTT. Translation gives CASSELGSNINQPQHF.

The V and J genes are TRBV4-1 and TRBJ2-7, with 9 bases aligning to TRBD1. Trimming cost V 1 base and J 3 bases; bases outside gene matches: 4. The CDR3 is 15 amino acids. The germline gives CDR1 MGHRA, CDR2 YSYEKL. In DNA form, the CDR3 reads TGCGCCAGCAGCCAAGGCGGACAGGGGATCTACGAGCAGTACTTC. Translated, it gives CASSQGGQGIYEQYF.